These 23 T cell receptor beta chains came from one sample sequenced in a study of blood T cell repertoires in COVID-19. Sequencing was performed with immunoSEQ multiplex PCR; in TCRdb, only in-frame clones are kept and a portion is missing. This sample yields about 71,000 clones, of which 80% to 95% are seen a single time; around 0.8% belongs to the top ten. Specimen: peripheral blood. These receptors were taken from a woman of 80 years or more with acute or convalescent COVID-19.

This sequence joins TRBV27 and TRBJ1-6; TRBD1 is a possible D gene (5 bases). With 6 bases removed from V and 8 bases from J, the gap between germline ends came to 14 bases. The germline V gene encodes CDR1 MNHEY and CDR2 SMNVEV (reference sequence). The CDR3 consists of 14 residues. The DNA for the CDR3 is TGTGCCAGCAGGAGGAGGGGAGGTGATTCACCCCTCCACTTT. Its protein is CASRRRGGDSPLHF.

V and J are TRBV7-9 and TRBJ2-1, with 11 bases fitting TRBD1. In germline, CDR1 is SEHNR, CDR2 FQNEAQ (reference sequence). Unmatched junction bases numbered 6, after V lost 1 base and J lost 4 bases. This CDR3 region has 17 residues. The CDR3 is CASSLVGTGGRYNEQFF. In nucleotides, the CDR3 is TGTGCCAGCAGCTTAGTAGGGACAGGGGGGAGGTACAATGAGCAGTTCTTC.

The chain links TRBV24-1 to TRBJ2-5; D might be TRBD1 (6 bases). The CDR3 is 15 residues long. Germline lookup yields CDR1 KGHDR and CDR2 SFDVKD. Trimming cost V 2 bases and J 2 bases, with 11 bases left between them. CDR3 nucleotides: TGTGCCACCAGTGATTGGACAGAGAAACAAGAGACCCAGTACTTC. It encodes CATSDWTEKQETQYF.

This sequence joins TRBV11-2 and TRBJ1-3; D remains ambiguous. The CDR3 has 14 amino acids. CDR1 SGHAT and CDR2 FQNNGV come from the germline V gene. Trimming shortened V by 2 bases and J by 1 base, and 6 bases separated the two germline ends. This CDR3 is CASSLSSSGNTIYF. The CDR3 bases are TGTGCCAGCAGCTTATCCAGTTCTGGAAACACCATATATTTT. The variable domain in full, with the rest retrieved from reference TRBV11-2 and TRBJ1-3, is EAGVAQSPRYKIIEKRQSVAFWCNPISGHATLYWYQQILGQGPKLLIQFQNNGVVDDSQLPKDRFSAERLKGVDSTLKIQPAKLEDSAVYLCASSLSSSGNTIYFGEGSWLTVV.

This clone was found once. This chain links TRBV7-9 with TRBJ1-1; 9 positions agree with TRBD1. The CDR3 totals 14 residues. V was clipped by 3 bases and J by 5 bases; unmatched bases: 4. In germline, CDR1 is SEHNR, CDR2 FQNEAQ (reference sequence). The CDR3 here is CASSFGQGRTEAFF. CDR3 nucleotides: TGTGCCAGCAGCTTCGGACAGGGGAGGACTGAAGCTTTCTTT.

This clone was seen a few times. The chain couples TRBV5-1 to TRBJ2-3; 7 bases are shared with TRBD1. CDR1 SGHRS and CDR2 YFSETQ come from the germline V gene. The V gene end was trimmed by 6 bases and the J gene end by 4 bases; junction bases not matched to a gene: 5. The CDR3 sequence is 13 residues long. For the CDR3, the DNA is TGCGCCAGCACCATTGACAGGGCAGATACGCAGTATTTT. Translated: CASTIDRADTQYF.

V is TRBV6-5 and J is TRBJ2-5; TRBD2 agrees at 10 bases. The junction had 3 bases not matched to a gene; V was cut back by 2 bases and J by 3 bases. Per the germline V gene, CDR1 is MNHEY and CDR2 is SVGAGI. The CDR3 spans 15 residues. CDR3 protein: CASSYGGLAEETQYF. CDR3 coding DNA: TGTGCCAGCAGTTACGGCGGACTAGCGGAAGAGACCCAGTACTTC.

This chain's CDR3 is CASSAQGIKIYEQYF. DNA of the CDR3: TGTGCCAGCAGTGCACAGGGAATTAAAATCTACGAGCAGTACTTC. This chain joins TRBV11-2 and TRBJ2-7, with D maybe TRBD1 (6 bases). V was trimmed by 6 bases and J by 3 bases, leaving 18 bases between them. This CDR3 region has 15 residues. Germline V CDR1 and CDR2: SGHAT, FQNNGV. The complete variable domain, with remaining parts taken from reference TRBV11-2 and TRBJ2-7, reads EAGVAQSPRYKIIEKRQSVAFWCNPISGHATLYWYQQILGQGPKLLIQFQNNGVVDDSQLPKDRFSAERLKGVDSTLKIQPAKLEDSAVYLCASSAQGIKIYEQYFGPGTRLTVT.

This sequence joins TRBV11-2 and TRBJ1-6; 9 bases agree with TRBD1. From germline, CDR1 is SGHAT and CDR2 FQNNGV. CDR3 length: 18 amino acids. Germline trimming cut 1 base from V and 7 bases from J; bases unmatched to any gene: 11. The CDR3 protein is CASSLVTHGTGLNSPLHF. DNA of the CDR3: TGTGCCAGCAGCTTAGTAACCCACGGGACAGGGTTGAATTCACCCCTCCACTTT.

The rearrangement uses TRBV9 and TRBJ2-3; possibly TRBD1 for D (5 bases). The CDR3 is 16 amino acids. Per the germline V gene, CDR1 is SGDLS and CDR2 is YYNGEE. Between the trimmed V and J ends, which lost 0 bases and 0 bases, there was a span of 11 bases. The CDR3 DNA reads TGTGCCAGCAGCGTAGAAGGGGTCTGGAGCACAGATACGCAGTATTTT. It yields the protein CASSVEGVWSTDTQYF.

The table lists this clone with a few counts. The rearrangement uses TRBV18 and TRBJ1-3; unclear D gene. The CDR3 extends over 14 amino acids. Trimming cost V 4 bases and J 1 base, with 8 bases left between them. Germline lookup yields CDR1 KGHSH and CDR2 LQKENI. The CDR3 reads CASSLQQSGNTIYF. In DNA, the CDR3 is TGTGCCAGCTCACTTCAACAATCTGGAAACACCATATATTTT.

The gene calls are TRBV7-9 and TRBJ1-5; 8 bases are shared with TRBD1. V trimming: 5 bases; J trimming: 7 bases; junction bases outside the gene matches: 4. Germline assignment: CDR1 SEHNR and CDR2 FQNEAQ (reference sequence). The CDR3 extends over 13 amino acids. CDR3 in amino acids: CASSLTGDQPQHF. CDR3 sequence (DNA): TGTGCCAGCAGCCTGACAGGGGACCAGCCCCAGCATTTT.

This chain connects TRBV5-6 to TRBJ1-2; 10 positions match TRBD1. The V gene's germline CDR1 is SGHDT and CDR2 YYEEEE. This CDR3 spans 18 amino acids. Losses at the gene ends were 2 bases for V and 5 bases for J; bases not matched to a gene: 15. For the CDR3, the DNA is TGTGCCAGCAGCTTTATAGGTGACAGGGGGCTCGGTGCGTATGGCTACACCTTC. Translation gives CASSFIGDRGLGAYGYTF. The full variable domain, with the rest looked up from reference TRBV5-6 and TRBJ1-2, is DAGVTQSPTHLIKTRGQQVTLRCSPKSGHDTVSWYQQALGQGPQFIFQYYEEEERQRGNFPDRFSGHQFPNYSSELNVNALLLGDSALYLCASSFIGDRGLGAYGYTFGSGTRLTVV.

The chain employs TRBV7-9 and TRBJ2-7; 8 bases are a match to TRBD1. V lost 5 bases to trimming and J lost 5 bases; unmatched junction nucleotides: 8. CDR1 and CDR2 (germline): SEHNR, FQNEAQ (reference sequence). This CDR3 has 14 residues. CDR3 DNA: TGTGCCAGCAGCGCACCGGGACAGGAGGACGAGCAGTACTTC. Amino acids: CASSAPGQEDEQYF.

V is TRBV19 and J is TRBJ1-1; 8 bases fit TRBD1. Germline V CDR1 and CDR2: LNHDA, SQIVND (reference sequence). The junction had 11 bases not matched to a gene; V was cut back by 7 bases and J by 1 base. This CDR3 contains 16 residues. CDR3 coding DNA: TGTGCCAGTAATTCCCGGGACAGGACTTCGAACACTGAAGCTTTCTTT. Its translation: CASNSRDRTSNTEAFF.

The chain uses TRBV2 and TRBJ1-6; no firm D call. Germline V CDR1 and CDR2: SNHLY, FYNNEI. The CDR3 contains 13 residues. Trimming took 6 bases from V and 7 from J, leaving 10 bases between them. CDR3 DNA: TGTGCCAGCAGGGAGATGGAAAATTCACCCCTCCACTTT. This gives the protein CASREMENSPLHF.

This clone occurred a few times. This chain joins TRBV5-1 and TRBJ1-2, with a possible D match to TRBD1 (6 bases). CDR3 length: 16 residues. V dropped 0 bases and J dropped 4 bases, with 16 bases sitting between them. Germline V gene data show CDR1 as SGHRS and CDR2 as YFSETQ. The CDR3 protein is CASSLAGQPYLYGYTF. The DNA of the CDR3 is TGCGCCAGCAGCTTGGCAGGACAGCCTTACCTCTATGGCTACACCTTC.

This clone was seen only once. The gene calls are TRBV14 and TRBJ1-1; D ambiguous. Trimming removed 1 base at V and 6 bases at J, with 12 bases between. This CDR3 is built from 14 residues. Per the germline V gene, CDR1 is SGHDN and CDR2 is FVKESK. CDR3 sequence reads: CASSQGFASAEAFF. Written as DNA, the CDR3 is TGTGCCAGCAGCCAAGGATTCGCTAGCGCTGAAGCTTTCTTT.

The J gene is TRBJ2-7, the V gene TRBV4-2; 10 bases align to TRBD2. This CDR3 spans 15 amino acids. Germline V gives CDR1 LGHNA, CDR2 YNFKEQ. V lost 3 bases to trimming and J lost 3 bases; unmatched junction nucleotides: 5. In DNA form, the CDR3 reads TGTGCCAGCAGCCAGGCTAGCGGGAGTGGCTACGAGCAGTACTTC. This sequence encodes CASSQASGSGYEQYF.

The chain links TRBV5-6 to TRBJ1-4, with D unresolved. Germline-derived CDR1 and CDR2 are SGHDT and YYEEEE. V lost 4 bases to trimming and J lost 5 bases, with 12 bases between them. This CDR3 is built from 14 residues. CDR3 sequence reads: CASSPRSDNEKLFF. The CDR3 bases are TGTGCCAGCAGCCCAAGAAGCGACAATGAAAAACTGTTTTTT.

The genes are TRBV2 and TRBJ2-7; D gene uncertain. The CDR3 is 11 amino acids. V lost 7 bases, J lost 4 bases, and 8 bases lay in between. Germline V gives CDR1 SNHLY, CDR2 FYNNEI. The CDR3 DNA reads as TGTGCCAGCACGGTGAGGTACGAGCAGTACTTC. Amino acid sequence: CASTVRYEQYF.

CDR3 sequence: CASSPQSPLSYEQYF. The DNA for the CDR3 is TGTGCCAGCTCACCACAATCCCCCCTCTCCTACGAGCAGTACTTC. The chain is built from TRBV18 and TRBJ2-7; D not certain. This CDR3 contains 15 residues. Looked up from germline, CDR1 is KGHSH and CDR2 is LQKENI. The V gene lost 1 base and the J gene lost 0 bases, with 10 bases spanning the gap.

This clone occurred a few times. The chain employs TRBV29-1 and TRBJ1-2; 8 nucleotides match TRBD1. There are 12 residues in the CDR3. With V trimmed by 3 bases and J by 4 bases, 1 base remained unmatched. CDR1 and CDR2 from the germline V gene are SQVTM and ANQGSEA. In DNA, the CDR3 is TGCAGCGTTGACGGACAGGGCTATGGCTACACCTTC. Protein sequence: CSVDGQGYGYTF.